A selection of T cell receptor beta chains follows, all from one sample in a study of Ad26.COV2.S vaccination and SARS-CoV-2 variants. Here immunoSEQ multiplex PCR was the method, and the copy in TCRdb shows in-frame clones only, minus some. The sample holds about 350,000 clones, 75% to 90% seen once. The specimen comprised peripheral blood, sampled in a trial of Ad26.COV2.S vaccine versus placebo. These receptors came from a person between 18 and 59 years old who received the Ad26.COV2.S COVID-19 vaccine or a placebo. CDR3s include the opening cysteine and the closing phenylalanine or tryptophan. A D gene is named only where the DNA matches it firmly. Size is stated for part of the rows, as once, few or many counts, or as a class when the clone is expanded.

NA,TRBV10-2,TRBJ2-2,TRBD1,CASNRDRNTGELFF,TGCGCCAGCAACAGGGACAGGAACACCGGGGAGCTGTTTTTT
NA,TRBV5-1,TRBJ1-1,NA,CASSFSPSVSGTEAFF,TGCGCCAGCAGCTTTTCTCCGTCCGTATCGGGGACTGAAGCTTTCTTT
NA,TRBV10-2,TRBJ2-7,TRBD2,CASSPGLAGDILTYEQYF,TGCGCCAGCAGCCCGGGACTAGCGGGGGATATACTGACCTACGAGCAGTACTTC
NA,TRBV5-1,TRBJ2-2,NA,CASSAGDNSNTGELFF,TGCGCCAGCAGCGCCGGAGACAACTCGAACACCGGGGAGCTGTTTTTT
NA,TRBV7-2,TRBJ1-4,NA,CASSLGGQAGEKLFF,TGTGCCAGCAGCTTAGGTGGGCAGGCGGGTGAAAAACTGTTTTTT
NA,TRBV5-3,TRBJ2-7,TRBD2,CARSFMPSGSLYEQYF,TGTGCCAGAAGTTTTATGCCTAGCGGGAGTTTGTACGAGCAGTACTTC
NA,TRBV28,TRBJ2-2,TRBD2,CASSSLTSGRHPNTGELFF,TGTGCCAGCAGTTCGCTGACTAGCGGGAGACATCCGAACACCGGGGAGCTGTTTTTT
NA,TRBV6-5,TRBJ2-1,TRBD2,CASSYETSGIRFF,TGTGCCAGCAGTTATGAGACTAGCGGGATAAGGTTCTTC
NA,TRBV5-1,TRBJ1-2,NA,CASEDTRYGYTF,TGCGCCAGCGAGGACACGCGATATGGCTACACCTTC
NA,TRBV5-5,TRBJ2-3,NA,CASSLVVEGTDTQYF,TGTGCCAGCAGCTTGGTGGTGGAGGGCACAGATACGCAGTATTTT
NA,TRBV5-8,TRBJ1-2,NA,CASSLWDNYGYTF,TGTGCCAGCAGCTTGTGGGATAACTATGGCTACACCTTC
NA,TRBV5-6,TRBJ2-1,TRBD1,CASSLGGTGYNEQFF,TGTGCCAGCAGCTTGGGCGGGACAGGATACAATGAGCAGTTCTTC
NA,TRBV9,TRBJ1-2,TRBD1,CASSGGQALYGYTF,TGTGCCAGCAGCGGGGGACAGGCTCTTTATGGCTACACCTTC
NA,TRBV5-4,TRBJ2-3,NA,CASGTTSTDTQYF,TGTGCCAGCGGAACCACAAGCACAGATACGCAGTATTTT
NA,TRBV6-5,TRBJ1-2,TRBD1,CASSPTGNYGYTF,TGTGCCAGCAGCCCGACAGGGAACTATGGCTACACCTTC
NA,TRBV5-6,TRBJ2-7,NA,CASSLRSGPTYEQYF,TGTGCCAGCAGCTTGCGGTCAGGGCCTACCTACGAGCAGTACTTC
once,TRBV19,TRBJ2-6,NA,CASSKSLGFYSGANVLTF,TGTGCCAGTAGCAAATCTTTGGGTTTCTACTCTGGGGCCAACGTCCTGACTTTC
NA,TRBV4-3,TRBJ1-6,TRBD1,CASSRRDSHNSPLHF,TGCGCCAGCAGCCGACGGGACAGCCATAATTCACCCCTCCACTTT
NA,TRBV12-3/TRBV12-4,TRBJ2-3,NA,CASSRGGDTQYF,TGTGCCAGCAGTCGGGGCGGAGATACGCAGTATTTT
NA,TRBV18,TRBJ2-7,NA,CASSPHIVETHGPYEQYF,TGTGCCAGCTCACCACACATTGTTGAGACCCATGGCCCCTACGAGCAGTACTTC
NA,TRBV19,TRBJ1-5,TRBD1,CASRDRGFSNQPQHF,TGTGCCAGTAGGGACAGGGGCTTTAGCAATCAGCCCCAGCATTTT
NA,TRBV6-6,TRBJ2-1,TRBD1,CASNLPGQINEQFF,TGTGCCAGCAACCTGCCGGGACAGATAAATGAGCAGTTCTTC
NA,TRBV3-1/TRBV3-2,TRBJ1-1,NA,CASRSVMNTEAFF,TGTGCCAGCAGGAGTGTTATGAACACTGAAGCTTTCTTT
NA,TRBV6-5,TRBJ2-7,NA,CASGQIREQYF,TGTGCCAGCGGACAAATACGCGAGCAGTACTTC
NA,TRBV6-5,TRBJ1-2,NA,CASTPSGNDYGYTF,TGTGCCAGCACTCCCTCCGGGAACGACTATGGCTACACCTTC
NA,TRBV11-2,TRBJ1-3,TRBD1,CASSPTADRGDGNTIYF,TGTGCCAGCAGCCCAACCGCGGACAGGGGGGATGGAAACACCATATATTTT
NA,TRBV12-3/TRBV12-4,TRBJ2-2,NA,CASSLTDPGELFF,TGTGCCAGCAGTTTGACGGATCCCGGGGAGCTGTTTTTT
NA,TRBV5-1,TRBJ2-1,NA,CASSPTGAGESYNEQFF,TGCGCCAGCAGCCCGACCGGCGCAGGGGAGTCCTACAATGAGCAGTTCTTC
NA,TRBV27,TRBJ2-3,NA,CASSVDRLDTQYF,TGTGCCAGCAGTGTAGACCGATTAGATACGCAGTATTTT
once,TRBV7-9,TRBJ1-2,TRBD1,CASSSEKDRDYGYTF,TGTGCCAGCAGCTCAGAAAAAGACAGGGACTATGGCTACACCTTC
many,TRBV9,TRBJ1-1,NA,CASSVEGHGTEAFF,TGTGCCAGCAGCGTAGAGGGTCACGGCACTGAAGCTTTCTTT
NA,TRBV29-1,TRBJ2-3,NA,CSVVLDQPSTDTQYF,TGCAGCGTGGTCCTGGACCAACCTAGCACAGATACGCAGTATTTT
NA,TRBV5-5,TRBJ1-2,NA,CASSFAAPLGYTF,TGTGCCAGCAGCTTTGCCGCTCCTTTGGGCTACACCTTC
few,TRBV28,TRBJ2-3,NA,CASSLLQRQTQYF,TGTGCCAGCAGTTTATTACAGAGACAAACGCAGTATTTT
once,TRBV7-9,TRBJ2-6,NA,CASSAGISGANVLTF,TGTGCCAGCAGCGCCGGGATCTCTGGGGCCAACGTCCTGACTTTC
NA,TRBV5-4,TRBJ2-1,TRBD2,CASSSGTSGRLDNEQFF,TGTGCCAGCAGCTCGGGGACTAGCGGGAGACTAGACAATGAGCAGTTCTTC
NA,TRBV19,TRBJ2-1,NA,CASRLNSYNEQFF,TGTGCCAGTAGGCTCAACTCCTACAATGAGCAGTTCTTC
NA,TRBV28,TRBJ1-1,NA,CASSLSFEAFF,TGTGCCAGCAGTCTCAGCTTCGAAGCTTTCTTT
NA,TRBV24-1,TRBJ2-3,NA,CATSGSQGDVGFQGTDTQYF,TGTGCCACCAGTGGCTCTCAGGGTGACGTAGGTTTTCAAGGAACAGATACGCAGTATTTT
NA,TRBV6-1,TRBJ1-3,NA,CASSDRGENTIYF,TGTGCCAGCAGTGACAGGGGAGAAAACACCATATATTTT
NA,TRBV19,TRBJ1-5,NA,CASSGEWDNQPQHF,TGTGCCAGCTCAGGGGAGTGGGACAATCAGCCCCAGCATTTT
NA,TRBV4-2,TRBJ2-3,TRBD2,CASSSTSGIPDTQYF,TGTGCCAGCAGTTCAACTAGCGGGATTCCAGATACGCAGTATTTT
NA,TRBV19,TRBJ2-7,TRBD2,CASSMKSGLAGVSYEQYF,TGTGCCAGTAGTATGAAATCGGGACTAGCGGGAGTCTCCTACGAGCAGTACTTC
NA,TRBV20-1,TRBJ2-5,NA,CSAIQGQTQYF,TGCAGTGCCATACAGGGACAGACCCAGTACTTC
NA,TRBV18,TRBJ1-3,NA,CASSPKGSGNTIYF,TGTGCCAGCTCACCAAAGGGCTCTGGAAACACCATATATTTT
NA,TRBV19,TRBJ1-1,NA,CASSSGRAFEAFF,TGTGCCAGTAGTTCTGGCAGGGCCTTTGAAGCTTTCTTT
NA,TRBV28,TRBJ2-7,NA,CASSTGGHSYEQYF,TGTGCCAGCAGTACCGGGGGCCACTCCTACGAGCAGTACTTC
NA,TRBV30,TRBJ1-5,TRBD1,CACSGQGSQPQHF,TGTGCCTGCTCGGGACAGGGCAGCCAGCCCCAGCATTTT
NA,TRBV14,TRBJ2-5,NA,CASSPQTQETQYF,TGTGCCAGCAGCCCGCAAACCCAAGAGACCCAGTACTTC
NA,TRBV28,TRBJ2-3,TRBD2,CASRGATSGRNTQYF,TGTGCCAGCAGGGGGGCGACTAGCGGGAGGAATACGCAGTATTTT